The present TCR beta chain was sequenced within a study of response to subunit inactivated influenza vaccine. Study conclusions and caveats: T cells newly recruited by each seasonal influenza vaccination are few, the authors suggested.

With respect to this clonotype: The antigen is unknown.

TCRdb reprocessed the RT-PCR reads via MiXCR and lists one record per CDR3 protein. The sample includes about 650,000 distinct CDR3 sequences, 12% to 15% of them seen just once. From germline, CDR1 is SEHNR and CDR2 FQNEAQ (reference sequence). Germline trimming cut 5 bases from V and 2 bases from J; bases unmatched to any gene: 6. The CDR3 extends over 16 amino acids. The sample here was PBMCs from blood, taken less than 15 days before vaccination. This receptor was obtained from a man between 45 and 60 years old who received an inactivated influenza vaccine. The J gene is TRBJ2-6, the V gene TRBV7-9; 7 bases fit TRBD2. CDR3 sequence (DNA): TGTGCCAGCAGCCTCCAAGGACTAGCTGGGGCCAACGTCCTGACTTTC. It specifies CASSLQGLAGANVLTF. Full variable domain (remainder filled in from reference TRBV7-9 and TRBJ2-6): DTGVSQNPRHKITKRGQNVTFRCDPISEHNRLYWYRQTLGQGPEFLTYFQNEAQLEKSRLLSDRFSAERPKGSFSTLEIQRTEQGDSAMYLCASSLQGLAGANVLTFGAGSRLTVL.